The 2 T cell receptor beta chains listed next were all sequenced from one sample in a study of Graves' ophthalmopathy and Graves' hyperthyroidism. From RNA, the CDR3 regions of TCR beta chains were amplified and sequenced. RT-PCR was first run with HTBI primers, then multiplex PCR in a second round. TCRdb re-analysed the multiplex PCR reads in MiXCR, keeping a single row per CDR3 protein. The data contain approximately 45,000 distinct CDR3 sequences, around 50% of them singletons. Sequencing used peripheral blood. Receptor source: an adult man with Graves' ophthalmopathy.

This clonotype was found a few times. CDR3 sequence: CASSDYLPSYNEQFF. DNA of the CDR3: TGTGCCAGCAGTGATTACTTGCCCTCCTACAATGAGCAGTTCTTC. The chain couples TRBV2 to TRBJ2-1, with unresolved D. V lost 3 bases and J 0 bases, leaving 9 bases between the germline ends. Germline-derived CDR1 and CDR2 are SNHLY and FYNNEI. The CDR3 totals 15 residues.

This clonotype was seen many times. This chain links TRBV5-1 with TRBJ2-5, with D uncertain. Germline V lookup: CDR1 SGHRS, CDR2 YFSETQ. The CDR3 totals 13 residues. The V and J ends lost 1 base and 2 bases respectively, with 6 bases between them. The CDR3 DNA reads TGCGCCAGCAGCTTGTACCTTCAAGAGACCCAGTACTTC. It specifies CASSLYLQETQYF.